Listed here are 32 T cell receptor beta chains from one sample, sequenced in a study of Graves' ophthalmopathy and Graves' hyperthyroidism. Transcripts of RNA were the source for amplifying TCR beta CDR3 regions. An opening RT-PCR round employed HTBI primers and preceded a second-round multiplex PCR. Each CDR3 protein gets one entry after TCRdb re-called the multiplex PCR reads with MiXCR. The repertoire has around 340,000 distinct CDR3 sequences, roughly 16% of them found once; the top ten carry about 12%. The specimen sequenced was peripheral blood. These TCRs come from an adult man with Graves' ophthalmopathy.

This clonotype was recorded at least ten times. The chain combines TRBV11-2 with TRBJ2-7, with D uncertain. The V gene's germline CDR1 is SGHAT and CDR2 FQNNGV. Trimming pared 3 bases from V and 4 bases from J, leaving 16 bases between. CDR3 length equals 15 residues. CDR3 nucleotides: TGTGCCAGCAGCTTTTACGATGGTTTTCGGTACGAGCAGTACTTC. This translates into CASSFYDGFRYEQYF.

Many counts were recorded for this clonotype. J is TRBJ2-2 and V is TRBV27; D not resolved. Germline V gene data show CDR1 as MNHEY and CDR2 as SMNVEV (reference sequence). The CDR3 sequence is 15 residues long. V lost 6 bases and J lost 5, with 16 bases in between. The CDR3: CASSAGPRGTGELFF. The CDR3 DNA follows: TGTGCCAGCAGCGCCGGGCCCCGCGGAACCGGGGAGCTGTTTTTT.

This clonotype occurred many times. The CDR3 nucleotides are TGTGCCAGCAGTTACTCGACCCCGGCAGAGACCCAGTACTTC. It translates to CASSYSTPAETQYF. The chain has TRBV6-2 or TRBV6-3 and TRBJ2-5, with unresolved D. V was pared by 0 bases and J by 4 bases, with 9 bases between. Germline V lookup: CDR1 MNHEY, CDR2 SVGEGT. This CDR3 is built from 14 residues.

This clonotype was recorded many times. The chain recombines TRBV15 with TRBJ1-3; D not certain. The CDR3 spans 15 residues. Germline V gives CDR1 LNHNV, CDR2 YYDKDF (reference sequence). The germline V and J ends were trimmed by 1 base and 2 bases, with 9 bases remaining between them. CDR3 DNA sequence: TGTGCCACCAGCAGAGTGTTAGGTGCTGGAAACACCATATATTTT. This translates into CATSRVLGAGNTIYF.

This clonotype was counted ten times or more. V gene TRBV11-1 combines with J gene TRBJ1-2, with D tentatively TRBD1 (6 bases). Germline CDR1 SGHAT, CDR2 FQDESV (reference sequence). V lost 4 bases, J lost 8 bases, and 26 bases lay in between. The CDR3 covers 17 residues. CDR3 sequence (DNA): TGTGCCAGCAGCTCAACAACCCTACAGGGAAATTTAGGCGGCTACACCTTC. Its translation is CASSSTTLQGNLGGYTF.

This clonotype was seen ten or more times. The chain has TRBV6-4 and TRBJ2-7; a weak D match, TRBD2 (6 bases). The length of the CDR3 is 13 residues. Trimming stripped 6 bases from V and 7 bases from J, with 16 bases between. CDR1 and CDR2 (germline): MRHNA, SNTAGT. In DNA form, the CDR3 reads TGTGCCAGCAGCGACGGGACTCCGGGAGAGCAGTACTTC. This translates into CASSDGTPGEQYF.

This clonotype was seen at least ten times. The chain recombines TRBV6-5 with TRBJ1-1; D is unclear. Looked up from germline, CDR1 is MNHEY and CDR2 is SVGAGI. CDR3 size: 17 residues. Trimming took off 0 bases at V and 10 bases at J, with 24 bases between the two ends. CDR3 sequence: CASSYSVSLLRTYAAFF. The CDR3 nucleotides are TGTGCCAGCAGTTACTCAGTCAGCCTCCTCCGCACCTACGCAGCTTTCTTT.

This clonotype showed up many times. The chain links TRBV27 to TRBJ2-7; TRBD1 matches at 8 bases. CDR3 size: 16 residues. Trimming at V came to 5 bases and at J to 5 bases, leaving 14 bases not matched to a gene. Germline CDR1 is MNHEY and CDR2 is SMNVEV (reference sequence). The CDR3 coding sequence is TGTGCCAGCAGTCGACCAGGCGCCGGGACAGGTCACGAGCAGTACTTC. It encodes CASSRPGAGTGHEQYF.

There are many counts of this clonotype. The chain recombines TRBV27 with TRBJ2-2; D is uncertain. The V gene's germline CDR1 is MNHEY and CDR2 SMNVEV (reference sequence). The CDR3 length is 15 residues. Trimming took 4 bases from V and 1 from J, leaving 10 bases between them. The CDR3 DNA reads as TGTGCCAGCAGTTCCATGAAAGTGAACACCGGGGAGCTGTTTTTT. Translating gives CASSSMKVNTGELFF.

This clonotype was seen ten or more times. V and J are TRBV6-1 and TRBJ1-1; D unresolved. V dropped 3 bases and J dropped 2 bases, with 13 bases sitting between them. Germline assignment: CDR1 MNHNS and CDR2 SASEGT. The CDR3 loop spans 15 amino acids. CDR3 in amino acids: CASSEGLTANTEAFF. The CDR3 DNA is TGTGCCAGCAGTGAGGGCTTGACTGCAAACACTGAAGCTTTCTTT.

In the case of this clonotype: The germline gene is not matched at one end of the junction; a read error may be the cause. The V call is TRBV4-1, the J call TRBJ1-1; perhaps TRBD1 as D (5 bases). Germline V CDR1 and CDR2: MGHRA, YSYEKL. The CDR3 sequence is 16 residues long. The CDR3 loop is CAISQDLGAARTEAFF. The DNA of the CDR3 is TGCGCCATCAGCCAAGATCTTGGGGCAGCGAGGACTGAAGCTTTCTTT.

Many counts were recorded for this clonotype. This chain joins TRBV11-2 and TRBJ2-2; a possible D gene is TRBD1 (5 bases). The CDR3 has 15 amino acids. The germline V gene has CDR1 SGHAT and CDR2 FQNNGV. V lost 2 bases and J 1 base, leaving 8 bases between the germline ends. The DNA of the CDR3 is TGTGCCAGCAGCTTATGGGGCGAGAACACCGGGGAGCTGTTTTTT. Translation gives CASSLWGENTGELFF.

In this sample, this clonotype turned up many times. This rearrangement joins TRBV2 to TRBJ2-6; 9 bases align to TRBD2. The germline gives CDR1 SNHLY, CDR2 FYNNEI. Unmatched junction bases numbered 8, after V lost 5 bases and J lost 0 bases. The CDR3 covers 18 residues. The CDR3 DNA sequence: TGTGCCAGCAGTCTACTAGCGGGTTATGCCTCTGGGGCCAACGTCCTGACTTTC. Amino acids: CASSLLAGYASGANVLTF. The full variable domain, with the rest looked up from reference TRBV2 and TRBJ2-6, is EPEVTQTPSHQVTQMGQEVILRCVPISNHLYFYWYRQILGQKVEFLVSFYNNEISEKSEIFDDQFSVERPDGSNFTLKIRSTKLEDSAMYFCASSLLAGYASGANVLTFGAGSRLTVL.

Details on this clonotype: This may arise from a read error, as a much more abundant clone is one base away. J is TRBJ2-7 and V is TRBV12-3 or TRBV12-4, with a possible D match to TRBD1 (6 bases). The length of the CDR3 is 12 residues. Trimming pared 7 bases from V and 4 bases from J, leaving 11 bases between. In nucleotides, the CDR3 is TGTGCCAGCAAAAAACAGGGATACGAGCAGTACTTC. This translates into CASKKQGYEQYF.

This clonotype was detected many times. CDR3 sequence (DNA): TGTGCCAGCAGGCAACCGGGACAGCTAAACACTGAAGCTTTCTTT. Translated: CASRQPGQLNTEAFF. V usage is TRBV12-3 or TRBV12-4 and J usage is TRBJ1-1, with TRBD1 identical over 7 bases. This CDR3 contains 15 residues. The V segment lost 6 bases and the J segment 2 bases; nucleotides outside the gene matches: 9.

This clonotype was found many times. The J gene is TRBJ2-2, the V gene TRBV5-8; D remains ambiguous. The ends were cut back, 2 bases at V and 4 bases at J, with 9 bases in the middle. The CDR3 spans 14 residues. CDR1 is SGHTS and CDR2 is YDEGEE in the germline V gene. The CDR3 DNA sequence: TGTGCCAGCAGCTTCTCAGGATCCACCGGGGAGCTGTTTTTT. Amino acid sequence: CASSFSGSTGELFF.

The chain employs TRBV12-3 or TRBV12-4 and TRBJ1-3, with D possibly being TRBD1 (5 bases). V lost 7 bases and J 4 bases, leaving 14 bases between the germline ends. This CDR3 is built from 14 residues. The CDR3 is CASTWAGEGNTIYF. The DNA for the CDR3 is TGTGCCAGCACCTGGGCGGGGGAGGGAAACACCATATATTTT.

This clonotype was observed many times. CDR3 amino acids: CASSTLSGRDYEQYF. The CDR3, as DNA: TGTGCCAGCAGCACCCTCAGCGGGAGGGATTACGAGCAGTACTTC. V gene TRBV11-1 combines with J gene TRBJ2-7; TRBD2 aligns across 10 bases. The CDR3 covers 15 residues. Germline CDR1 SGHAT, CDR2 FQDESV (reference sequence). The trim removed 5 bases at V and 4 bases at J, leaving 8 bases unmatched.

This clonotype was counted many times. The V call is TRBV5-5, the J call TRBJ1-2; TRBD1 agrees at 9 bases. CDR1 SGHKS and CDR2 YYEKEE come from the germline V gene (reference sequence). The CDR3 is 15 amino acids. V lost 4 bases, J lost 8 bases, and 12 bases stayed unmatched. The CDR3: CASSQGPGQGIGYTF. CDR3 nucleotides: TGTGCCAGCAGCCAGGGACCGGGACAGGGAATAGGCTACACCTTC.

There are a few counts of this clonotype. A much larger clone differs from this one at a single base, so this may be a read error. This chain joins TRBV6-5 and TRBJ2-7; D is unclear. V was pared by 0 bases and J by 3 bases, with 9 bases between. There are 14 residues in the CDR3. CDR1 is MNHEY, CDR2 SVGAGI, per germline. This CDR3 reads CASSYSKGYYEQYF. The CDR3 DNA reads as TGTGCCAGCAGTTACTCGAAAGGTTACTACGAGCAGTACTTC.

The rearrangement joins TRBV20-1 to TRBJ1-2; D is unresolved. The CDR3 spans 12 residues. CDR1 and CDR2 from the germline V gene are DFQATT and SNEGSKA (reference sequence). The V end lost 1 base, the J end lost 7 bases, and 10 bases lay between the germline ends. CDR3 nucleotide sequence: TGCAGTGCTAGAGTTAGAGGTTTTGGCTACACCTTC. Translated, it gives CSARVRGFGYTF.

At least ten counts were recorded for this clonotype. The V gene is TRBV2, the J gene TRBJ1-1, with no clear D. Trimming cost V 1 base and J 3 bases, with 0 bases left between them. Germline loops: CDR1 SNHLY, CDR2 FYNNEI. This CDR3 spans 11 amino acids. This CDR3 reads CASSEDTEAFF. DNA of the CDR3: TGTGCCAGCAGTGAAGACACTGAAGCTTTCTTT.

This clonotype was found many times. The CDR3 nucleotides read TGTGCCAGCAGTTCCGGTGGGGGGACAGGGGCCTACGAGCAGTACTTC. As protein: CASSSGGGTGAYEQYF. The V and J genes are TRBV6-5 and TRBJ2-7; TRBD1 matches at 10 bases. The CDR3 is made up of 16 amino acids. With V trimmed by 4 bases and J by 2 bases, 8 bases remained unmatched. Germline V CDR1 and CDR2: MNHEY, SVGAGI.

The J gene is TRBJ1-2, the V gene TRBV12-3 or TRBV12-4; D remains unclear. CDR3 length: 12 amino acids. With 6 bases removed from V and 4 bases from J, the gap between germline ends came to 9 bases. CDR3 nucleotides: TGTGCCAGCAGCTTGTTCTCCTATGGCTACACCTTC. Its protein is CASSLFSYGYTF.

This clonotype was seen ten or more times. The CDR3 protein is CASSILESYGYTF. The CDR3 DNA reads TGTGCCAGTAGTATATTAGAAAGCTATGGCTACACCTTC. The rearrangement links TRBV19 to TRBJ1-2; unclear D gene. From germline, CDR1 is LNHDA and CDR2 SQIVND (reference sequence). The CDR3 runs to 13 residues. V gave up 2 bases and J gave up 4 bases, with 8 bases separating them.

The rearrangement links TRBV11-2 to TRBJ1-5, with 7 bases that match TRBD1. V lost 1 base to trimming and J lost 0 bases; unmatched junction nucleotides: 6. The germline V gene has CDR1 SGHAT and CDR2 FQNNGV. The length of the CDR3 is 17 residues. The CDR3: CASSLVVGGLSNQPQHF. The DNA of the CDR3 is TGTGCCAGCAGCTTAGTCGTAGGGGGCCTTAGCAATCAGCCCCAGCATTTT.

This clonotype was found many times. The gene calls are TRBV5-1 and TRBJ2-5; D might be TRBD2 (5 bases). The CDR3 is 14 amino acids. Trimming took off 3 bases at V and 7 bases at J, with 16 bases between the two ends. Germline-derived CDR1 and CDR2 are SGHRS and YFSETQ. The DNA for the CDR3 is TGCGCCAGCAGCTCCGAAAGACCTCGGGGGACCCAGTACTTC. It specifies CASSSERPRGTQYF.

The chain uses TRBV27 and TRBJ1-1; D is unresolved. The CDR3 is 15 residues long. The ends were cut back, 4 bases at V and 1 base at J, with 13 bases in the middle. CDR1 MNHEY and CDR2 SMNVEV come from the germline V gene (reference sequence). DNA for the CDR3: TGTGCCAGCAGTTCAGGTCTGAGACAGAACACTGAAGCTTTCTTT. It encodes CASSSGLRQNTEAFF.

In its sample, this clonotype was seen many times. The V call is TRBV24-1, the J call TRBJ2-7, with 7 positions matching TRBD2. V trimming: 5 bases; J trimming: 3 bases; junction bases outside the gene matches: 3. The CDR3 length is 13 residues. Germline-derived CDR1 and CDR2 are KGHDR and SFDVKD. CDR3 protein: CATSAPGGYEQYF. In DNA form, the CDR3 reads TGTGCCACCAGTGCCCCGGGGGGCTACGAGCAGTACTTC.

V and J are TRBV7-6 and TRBJ1-1, with D hard to call. V was trimmed by 6 bases and J by 3 bases, leaving 11 bases between them. This CDR3 has 13 amino acids. Germline V gene sequence: CDR1 SGHVS, CDR2 FNYEAQ. CDR3 DNA: TGTGCCAGCAGGGTGAACAAGGACACTGAAGCTTTCTTT. Its translation: CASRVNKDTEAFF.

This clonotype appeared many times. The chain carries TRBV6-2 or TRBV6-3 and TRBJ2-7; D remains ambiguous. The CDR3 runs to 14 residues. The V gene's germline CDR1 is MNHEY and CDR2 SVGEGT. Trimming pared 4 bases from V and 3 bases from J, leaving 13 bases between. The DNA of the CDR3 is TGTGCCAGCAGTTCAGACCCCCCCGGCTACGAGCAGTACTTC. Its translation: CASSSDPPGYEQYF.

The sample holds many counts of this clonotype. The chain links TRBV28 to TRBJ1-1; perhaps TRBD1 as D (6 bases). Germline lookup yields CDR1 MDHEN and CDR2 SYDVKM. The CDR3 totals 15 residues. V gave up 5 bases and J gave up 2 bases, with 15 bases separating them. The CDR3 DNA sequence: TGTGCCAGCAGTCTGATCCGGACAGTAAACACTGAAGCTTTCTTT. It yields the protein CASSLIRTVNTEAFF.